The TCR beta chain described here comes from a study of CXCR3-negative and CXCR3-positive naive CD8 T cells. The germline gives CDR1 MNHEY, CDR2 SVGAGI. This CDR3 has 13 amino acids. Through 5' RACE with UMI labels, the TRB cDNA libraries were prepared. TCRdb reprocessed the 5' RACE reads, keeping one entry per CDR3 protein, no DNA. The ten top clones account for around 0.82%, within a sample of tens of thousands of distinct CDR3 sequences. Every individual CD8+ T cell subset underwent sorting in triplicate at approximately 310,000 cells apiece. As for this clonotype: The antigen is undetermined.

Whole-study results and caveats: When CXCR3-positive naive cells were set against CXCR3-negative naive cells, the former had more hydrophobic TRB CDR3s. Both of the naive subsets showed about the same high diversity, but memory CD8+ cells had much less. Memory cells diverged, while naive CXCR3-positive and CXCR3-negative cells had similar TRBV-TRBJ usage. From TRB CDR3 properties, TCR strength was inferred; surface CD5 did not differ between naive subsets.

Material: naive CXCR3+ CD8+ T cells from blood. The subset is: CD45RO-CCR7+CD27+CD95- naive CD8+ T cells expressing CXCR3 (TNR3+). The sequence was collected from a human donor in good health. Some clones in this sample may be carry-over from other donors' samples. V is TRBV6-5 and J is TRBJ2-7. CDR3 protein: CASSYSLSYEQYF.